The T cell receptor (beta chain) described here comes from a study of blood T cell repertoires in COVID-19. Study details: Both acute and convalescent COVID-19 samples were obtained from the United States, Italy and Spain. PBMCs, B-cell-depleted T cells, or T cells were the source of the cDNA or gDNA that made up the material.

Original processing methods: Estimated nucleated cell counts came from reference gene primer amplification. Libraries were prepared by immunoSEQ multiplex PCR; TCRdb keeps only in-frame clonotypes and omits some of them. V and J calls and clone size are given by that table; D and trimming were obtained from the DNA. The sample lists approximately 100,000 clones, approximately 80% occurring once. This CDR3 has 12 amino acids. Per germline, CDR1 MNHNS and CDR2 SASEGT. The V end was cut by 2 bases, the J end by 8 bases, with 6 bases between. The TCR comes from a man aged 65 to 85 with active or convalescent COVID-19. The chain carries TRBV6-1 and TRBJ1-4; no clear D gene. Sequencing input: peripheral blood. This chain's CDR3 is CASSEFREKLFF. CDR3 in DNA: TGTGCCAGCAGTGAATTCCGGGAAAAACTGTTTTTT.